This TCR beta chain was captured in a study of control samples from healthy donors and cancer patients. After removal of 0 bases from V and 1 base from J, the junction contained 7 bases not matched to a gene. This CDR3 contains 18 residues. Germline V lookup: CDR1 KGHSH, CDR2 LQKENI. Produced via immunoSEQ multiplex PCR; TCRdb's table is partial and in-frame only. The sample lists fewer than 150,000 clones, more than 80% seen once, with roughly 2.5% in the top ten. Source material: blood. The J gene is TRBJ2-1, the V gene TRBV18, with TRBD1 matching 9 bases. The receptor's source is a man between 18 and 29 years old in good health. The CDR3 spells CASSPPRLGQGSYNEQFF. The CDR3 DNA reads as TGTGCCAGCTCACCACCGAGGCTTGGACAGGGGTCCTACAATGAGCAGTTCTTC.